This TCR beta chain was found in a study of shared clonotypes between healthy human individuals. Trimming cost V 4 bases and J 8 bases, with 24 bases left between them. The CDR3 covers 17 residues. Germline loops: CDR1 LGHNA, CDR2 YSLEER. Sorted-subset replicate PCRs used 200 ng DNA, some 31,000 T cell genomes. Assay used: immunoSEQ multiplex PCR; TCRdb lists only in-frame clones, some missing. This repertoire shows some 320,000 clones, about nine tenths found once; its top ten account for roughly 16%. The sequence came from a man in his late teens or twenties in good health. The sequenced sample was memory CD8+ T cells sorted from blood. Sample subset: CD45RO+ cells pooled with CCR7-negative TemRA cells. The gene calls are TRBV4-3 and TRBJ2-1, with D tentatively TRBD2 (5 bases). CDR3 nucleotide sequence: TGCGCCAGCAGCCTCCTACCCCCCGGCCAAGGGCGGGATGAGCAGTTCTTC. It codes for CASSLLPPGQGRDEQFF.